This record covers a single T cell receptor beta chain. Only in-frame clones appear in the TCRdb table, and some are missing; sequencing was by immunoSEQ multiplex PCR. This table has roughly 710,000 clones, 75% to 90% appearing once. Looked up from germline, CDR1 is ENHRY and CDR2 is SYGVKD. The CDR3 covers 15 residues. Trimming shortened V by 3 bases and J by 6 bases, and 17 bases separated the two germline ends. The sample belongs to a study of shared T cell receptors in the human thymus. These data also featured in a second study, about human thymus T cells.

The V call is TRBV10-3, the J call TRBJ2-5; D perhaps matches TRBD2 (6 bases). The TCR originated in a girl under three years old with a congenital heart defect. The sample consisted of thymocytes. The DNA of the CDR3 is TGTGCCATCAGTGACTCGACTAGAACTAGAAAGACCCAGTACTTC. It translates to CAISDSTRTRKTQYF.